A selection of T cell receptor beta chains follows, all from one sample in a study of type 1 regulatory T cells. The antigens these receptors bind are not known. TCRdb reanalysed the reads using MiXCR and keeps one entry per CDR3 protein. The sample carries roughly 65,000 distinct CDR3 sequences, almost 50% recorded once. The sample taken for sequencing was cultured non-Tr1 T cells, either the whole culture or a sorted T cell fraction (not recorded which). Receptors originate from a human donor in good health. Both conserved end residues are part of each CDR3. A D gene is named only where the DNA matches it firmly. The size of a clone is reported for some rows only, either as once, few or many, or as a class for expanded clones.

V gene: TRBV2; clone size: -; D gene: -; J gene: TRBJ1-6; CDR3 DNA: TGTGCCAGCAGTCCTCAGATTAATTCACCCCTCCACTTT; CDR3 protein: CASSPQINSPLHF
V gene: TRBV19; clone size: -; D gene: -; J gene: TRBJ1-5; CDR3 DNA: TGTGCCAGTAGTATCAGCGGGAAGGGGGTTCAGCCCCAGCATTTT; CDR3 protein: CASSISGKGVQPQHF
V gene: TRBV20-1; clone size: -; D gene: -; J gene: TRBJ2-3; CDR3 DNA: TGCAGTCGTACAAGGGTCACCCAGGGCACAGATACGCAGTATTTT; CDR3 protein: CSRTRVTQGTDTQYF
V gene: TRBV19; clone size: few; D gene: TRBD1; J gene: TRBJ2-7; CDR3 DNA: TGTGCCAGTAGCATCGACAGGGCGAGGCAGTACTTC; CDR3 protein: CASSIDRARQYF
V gene: TRBV11-3; clone size: few; D gene: -; J gene: TRBJ2-2; CDR3 DNA: TGTGCCAGCAGCTTGATGCTAACGGGCGGGGAGCTGTTTTTT; CDR3 protein: CASSLMLTGGELFF
V gene: TRBV12-3/TRBV12-4; clone size: -; D gene: -; J gene: TRBJ1-5; CDR3 DNA: TGTGCCAGCAGTTCCCACAGTTATTATCAGCCCCAGCATTTT; CDR3 protein: CASSSHSYYQPQHF
V gene: TRBV11-3; clone size: -; D gene: -; J gene: TRBJ2-2; CDR3 DNA: TGTGCCAGCAGCTACCGGGGGAAGGATACCGGGGAGCTGTTTTTT; CDR3 protein: CASSYRGKDTGELFF
V gene: TRBV4-1; clone size: many; D gene: TRBD1; J gene: TRBJ2-1; CDR3 DNA: TGCGCCAGCAGCCGGGACAGGGTTCGGCATGAGCAGTTCTTC; CDR3 protein: CASSRDRVRHEQFF
V gene: TRBV5-1; clone size: once; D gene: TRBD1; J gene: TRBJ2-1; CDR3 DNA: TGCGCCAGCAGAACCGGGACAGGGGGCGCAGGGGAGCAGTTCTTC; CDR3 protein: CASRTGTGGAGEQFF
V gene: TRBV9; clone size: -; D gene: -; J gene: TRBJ2-5; CDR3 DNA: TGTGCCAGCAGCCCCCTGGCTCAAGAGACCCAGTACTTC; CDR3 protein: CASSPLAQETQYF
V gene: TRBV7-2; clone size: few; D gene: -; J gene: TRBJ2-5; CDR3 DNA: TGTGCCAGCAGCAAAGGGACCCTAACCCAGTACTTC; CDR3 protein: CASSKGTLTQYF
V gene: TRBV5-1; clone size: few; D gene: -; J gene: TRBJ1-2; CDR3 DNA: TGCGCCAGCAGCTTGGTTCCGCGCGACGGGGGATACAACTATGGCTACACCTTC; CDR3 protein: CASSLVPRDGGYNYGYTF
V gene: TRBV20-1; clone size: -; D gene: -; J gene: TRBJ2-2; CDR3 DNA: TGCAGTGCCTCGAGACAGAAAAACACCGGGGAGCTGTTTTTT; CDR3 protein: CSASRQKNTGELFF
V gene: TRBV30; clone size: -; D gene: -; J gene: TRBJ2-3; CDR3 DNA: TGTGCCTGGAGTGTAGCCCCCGGCAGATCAGATACGCAGTATTTT; CDR3 protein: CAWSVAPGRSDTQYF
V gene: TRBV12-3/TRBV12-4; clone size: -; D gene: TRBD2; J gene: TRBJ2-3; CDR3 DNA: TGTGCCAGCAGGACGGGGGGATCGCCAGATACGCAGTATTTT; CDR3 protein: CASRTGGSPDTQYF
V gene: TRBV20-1; clone size: -; D gene: -; J gene: TRBJ2-5; CDR3 DNA: TGCAGTGCTAGGAGGGACCGGGGAGAGACCCAGTACTTC; CDR3 protein: CSARRDRGETQYF
V gene: TRBV11-2; clone size: -; D gene: -; J gene: TRBJ2-2; CDR3 DNA: TGTGCCAGCAGCCGGGGGAGGGGGTTCACCGGGGAGCTGTTTTTT; CDR3 protein: CASSRGRGFTGELFF
V gene: TRBV4-3; clone size: few; D gene: -; J gene: TRBJ1-5; CDR3 DNA: TGCGCCAGCAGCCAAGAAGGGGACAAAAATCAGCCCCAGCATTTT; CDR3 protein: CASSQEGDKNQPQHF
V gene: TRBV20-1; clone size: -; D gene: TRBD2; J gene: TRBJ2-5; CDR3 DNA: TGCAGTGCTAGAGATCCGACTAGCGGACGGGAGACCCAGTACTTC; CDR3 protein: CSARDPTSGRETQYF
V gene: TRBV4-3; clone size: -; D gene: TRBD2; J gene: TRBJ2-7; CDR3 DNA: TGCGCCAGCAGCCAAGATCAAAACGGGGGGTGGTACGAGCAGTACTTC; CDR3 protein: CASSQDQNGGWYEQYF
V gene: TRBV6-6; clone size: -; D gene: TRBD1; J gene: TRBJ1-5; CDR3 DNA: TGTGCCAGCAGAAAGACAGGGGACCAACAGCCCCAGCATTTT; CDR3 protein: CASRKTGDQQPQHF
V gene: TRBV7-2; clone size: few; D gene: -; J gene: TRBJ2-7; CDR3 DNA: TGTGCCAGCAGCTTAATCAGTAGCTCCTACGAGCAGTACTTC; CDR3 protein: CASSLISSSYEQYF
V gene: TRBV5-1; clone size: -; D gene: -; J gene: TRBJ2-3; CDR3 DNA: TGCGCCAGCACCATTATGGGGGGAGAGCGAGATACGCAGTATTTT; CDR3 protein: CASTIMGGERDTQYF
V gene: TRBV7-9; clone size: -; D gene: -; J gene: TRBJ1-5; CDR3 DNA: TGTGCCAGCAGCTTTTTAGGAAGCAATCAGCCCCAGCATTTT; CDR3 protein: CASSFLGSNQPQHF
V gene: TRBV30; clone size: -; D gene: -; J gene: TRBJ1-1; CDR3 DNA: TGTGCCTGGAGGCCCCGGAGGACTGAAGCTTTCTTT; CDR3 protein: CAWRPRRTEAFF
V gene: TRBV5-1; clone size: -; D gene: TRBD1; J gene: TRBJ1-1; CDR3 DNA: TGCGCCAGCAGCGGAGGACAGGGGGAATTGACTGAAGCTTTCTTT; CDR3 protein: CASSGGQGELTEAFF
V gene: TRBV5-1; clone size: few; D gene: -; J gene: TRBJ1-5; CDR3 DNA: TGCGCCAGCAGCGTTGGGGGTCTCAATCAGCCCCAGCATTTT; CDR3 protein: CASSVGGLNQPQHF
V gene: TRBV19; clone size: medium-sized; D gene: -; J gene: TRBJ1-1; CDR3 DNA: TGTGCCAGTAGTATTTCGGGGCGGACAGAAGAAGCTTTCTTT; CDR3 protein: CASSISGRTEEAFF
V gene: TRBV18; clone size: once; D gene: TRBD1; J gene: TRBJ2-4; CDR3 DNA: TGTGCCAGCTCACGCACCGGGACAGAAAACATTCAGTACTTC; CDR3 protein: CASSRTGTENIQYF
V gene: TRBV3-1; clone size: few; D gene: TRBD1; J gene: TRBJ1-3; CDR3 DNA: TGTGCCAGCAGCCAAAACGGACAGGGGGCAAACACCATATATTTT; CDR3 protein: CASSQNGQGANTIYF
V gene: TRBV7-8; clone size: few; D gene: -; J gene: TRBJ2-2; CDR3 DNA: TGTGCCAGCAGCTTAGGGTGGCGGGTCGCGAACACCGGGGAGCTGTTTTTT; CDR3 protein: CASSLGWRVANTGELFF
V gene: TRBV18; clone size: -; D gene: -; J gene: TRBJ2-3; CDR3 DNA: TGTGCCAGCTCACCACTATTAGATACGCAGTATTTT; CDR3 protein: CASSPLLDTQYF
V gene: TRBV5-5; clone size: few; D gene: -; J gene: TRBJ2-1; CDR3 DNA: TGTGCCAGCAGCTTGAGTTGGGATGAGCAGTTCTTC; CDR3 protein: CASSLSWDEQFF
V gene: TRBV5-1; clone size: -; D gene: TRBD1; J gene: TRBJ2-3; CDR3 DNA: TGCGCCAGCAGCTTGGGGAGGGACAGGGGGTCAGATACGCAGTATTTT; CDR3 protein: CASSLGRDRGSDTQYF
V gene: TRBV11-2; clone size: few; D gene: TRBD1; J gene: TRBJ2-2; CDR3 DNA: TGTGCCAGCAGGAAACAGGGGGTGAGGAACACCGGGGAGCTGTTTTTT; CDR3 protein: CASRKQGVRNTGELFF
V gene: TRBV2; clone size: -; D gene: -; J gene: TRBJ1-1; CDR3 DNA: TGTGCCAGCAGTGGGGGGGGAAGAACTGAAGCTTTCTTT; CDR3 protein: CASSGGGRTEAFF
V gene: TRBV12-3/TRBV12-4; clone size: -; D gene: -; J gene: TRBJ2-5; CDR3 DNA: TGTGCCAGCAGTTTAGGAGCCGCTCAAGAGACCCAGTACTTC; CDR3 protein: CASSLGAAQETQYF
V gene: TRBV2; clone size: -; D gene: TRBD1; J gene: TRBJ1-1; CDR3 DNA: TGTGCCAGCAGTGACACAGGGGCGGATACTGAAGCTTTCTTT; CDR3 protein: CASSDTGADTEAFF
V gene: TRBV3-1; clone size: -; D gene: -; J gene: TRBJ2-4; CDR3 DNA: TGTGCCAGCAGCACCGGAGCCAAAAACATTCAGTACTTC; CDR3 protein: CASSTGAKNIQYF
V gene: TRBV4-1; clone size: few; D gene: -; J gene: TRBJ1-6; CDR3 DNA: TGCGCCAGCAGCCAAATAGGTTTCAATTCACCCCTCCACTTT; CDR3 protein: CASSQIGFNSPLHF
V gene: TRBV12-3/TRBV12-4; clone size: -; D gene: TRBD1; J gene: TRBJ1-5; CDR3 DNA: TGTGCCAGCAGGACAGGGGGGCTACTGGGTAGCAATCAGCCCCAGCATTTT; CDR3 protein: CASRTGGLLGSNQPQHF
V gene: TRBV6-2/TRBV6-3; clone size: -; D gene: TRBD1; J gene: TRBJ1-2; CDR3 DNA: TGTGCCAGCAAGAGAACGGGGACAGGGGTAGGCTACACCTTC; CDR3 protein: CASKRTGTGVGYTF
V gene: TRBV10-3; clone size: -; D gene: -; J gene: TRBJ1-1; CDR3 DNA: TGTGCCATCAGTTCTAACACTGAAGCTTTCTTT; CDR3 protein: CAISSNTEAFF
V gene: TRBV2; clone size: -; D gene: TRBD1; J gene: TRBJ2-7; CDR3 DNA: TGTGCCAGCAGTGGAACCAGGACAGGGGCCTACGAGCAGTACTTC; CDR3 protein: CASSGTRTGAYEQYF
V gene: TRBV20-1; clone size: -; D gene: -; J gene: TRBJ1-1; CDR3 DNA: TGCAGTGCCCCGGGGAGGGGGAACACTGAAGCTTTCTTT; CDR3 protein: CSAPGRGNTEAFF
V gene: TRBV20-1; clone size: -; D gene: TRBD1; J gene: TRBJ1-6; CDR3 DNA: TGCAGTGCTAGACAGGGGGCAGACAATTCACCCCTCCACTTT; CDR3 protein: CSARQGADNSPLHF
V gene: TRBV7-7; clone size: few; D gene: TRBD1; J gene: TRBJ2-3; CDR3 DNA: TGTGCTAGCAGCTCCGGGACAGGGCATAATACGCAGTATTTT; CDR3 protein: CASSSGTGHNTQYF
V gene: TRBV20-1; clone size: -; D gene: -; J gene: TRBJ1-2; CDR3 DNA: TGCAGTGCTAGAGATGACAGGCCATATGGCTACACCTTC; CDR3 protein: CSARDDRPYGYTF
V gene: TRBV7-2; clone size: few; D gene: TRBD1; J gene: TRBJ2-1; CDR3 DNA: TGTGCCAGCAGCGCAGGACAGGGGGCGCCCTGGAATGAGCAGTTCTTC; CDR3 protein: CASSAGQGAPWNEQFF
V gene: TRBV20-1; clone size: -; D gene: -; J gene: TRBJ1-4; CDR3 DNA: TGCAGTGCTAGAGAGGGCGGGGGACGGAATGAAAAACTGTTTTTT; CDR3 protein: CSAREGGGRNEKLFF
V gene: TRBV28; clone size: -; D gene: -; J gene: TRBJ1-6; CDR3 DNA: TGTGCCACTGGGAGCTCCTATAATTCACCCCTCCACTTT; CDR3 protein: CATGSSYNSPLHF